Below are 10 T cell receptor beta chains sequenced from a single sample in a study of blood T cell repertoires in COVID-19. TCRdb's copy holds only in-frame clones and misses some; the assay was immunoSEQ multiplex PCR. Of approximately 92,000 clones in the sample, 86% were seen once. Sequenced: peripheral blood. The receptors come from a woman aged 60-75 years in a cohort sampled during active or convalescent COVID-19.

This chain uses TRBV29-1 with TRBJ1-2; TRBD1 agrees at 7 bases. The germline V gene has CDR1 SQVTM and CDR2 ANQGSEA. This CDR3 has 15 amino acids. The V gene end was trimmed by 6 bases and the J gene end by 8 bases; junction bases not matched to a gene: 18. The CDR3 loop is CSVTTGNARMGGYTF. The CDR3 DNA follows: TGCAGCGTGACGACAGGGAACGCGCGTATGGGGGGCTACACCTTC.

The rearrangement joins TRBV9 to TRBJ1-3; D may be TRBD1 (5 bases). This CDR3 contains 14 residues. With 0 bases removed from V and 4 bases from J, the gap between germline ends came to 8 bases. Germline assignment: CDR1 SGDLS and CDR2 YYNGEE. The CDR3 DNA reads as TGTGCCAGCAGCGTAGCGGAGGGGGGAAACACCATATATTTT. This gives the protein CASSVAEGGNTIYF. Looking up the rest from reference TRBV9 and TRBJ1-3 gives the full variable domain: DSGVTQTPKHLITATGQRVTLRCSPRSGDLSVYWYQQSLDQGLQFLIQYYNGEERAKGNILERFSAQQFPDLHSELNLSSLELGDSALYFCASSVAEGGNTIYFGEGSWLTVV.

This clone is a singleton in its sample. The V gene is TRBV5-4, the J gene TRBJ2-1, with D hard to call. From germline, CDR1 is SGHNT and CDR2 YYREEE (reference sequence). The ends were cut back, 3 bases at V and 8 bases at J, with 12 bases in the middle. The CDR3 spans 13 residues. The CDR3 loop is CASSSRPSDEQFF. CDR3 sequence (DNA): TGTGCCAGCAGCTCCAGACCGAGCGATGAGCAGTTCTTC. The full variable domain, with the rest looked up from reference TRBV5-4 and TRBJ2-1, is ETGVTQSPTHLIKTRGQQVTLRCSSQSGHNTVSWYQQALGQGPQFIFQYYREEENGRGNFPPRFSGLQFPNYSSELNVNALELDDSALYLCASSSRPSDEQFFGPGTRLTVL.

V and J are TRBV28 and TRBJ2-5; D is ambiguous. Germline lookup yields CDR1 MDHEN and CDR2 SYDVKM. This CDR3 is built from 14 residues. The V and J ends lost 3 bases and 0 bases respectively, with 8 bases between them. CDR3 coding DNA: TGTGCCAGCAGTTTGGTGCTAGACCAAGAGACCCAGTACTTC. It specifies CASSLVLDQETQYF.

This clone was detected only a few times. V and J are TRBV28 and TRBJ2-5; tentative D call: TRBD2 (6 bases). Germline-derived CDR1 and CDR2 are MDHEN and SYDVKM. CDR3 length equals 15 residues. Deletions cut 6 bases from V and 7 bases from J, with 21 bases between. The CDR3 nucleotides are TGTGCCAGCAGCCCCCGGGGGACTCATGCGGGGACCCAGTACTTC. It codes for CASSPRGTHAGTQYF. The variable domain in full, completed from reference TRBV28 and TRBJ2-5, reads DVKVTQSSRYLVKRTGEKVFLECVQDMDHENMFWYRQDPGLGLRLIYFSYDVKMKEKGDIPEGYSVSREKKERFSLILESASTNQTSMYLCASSPRGTHAGTQYFGPGTRLLVL.

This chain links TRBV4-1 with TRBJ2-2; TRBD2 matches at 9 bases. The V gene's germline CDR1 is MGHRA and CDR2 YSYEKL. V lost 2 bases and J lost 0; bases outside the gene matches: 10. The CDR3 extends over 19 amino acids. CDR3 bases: TGCGCCAGCAGCCAACTCTGGACTAGCGAGGTGTCGAACACCGGGGAGCTGTTTTTT. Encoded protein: CASSQLWTSEVSNTGELFF.

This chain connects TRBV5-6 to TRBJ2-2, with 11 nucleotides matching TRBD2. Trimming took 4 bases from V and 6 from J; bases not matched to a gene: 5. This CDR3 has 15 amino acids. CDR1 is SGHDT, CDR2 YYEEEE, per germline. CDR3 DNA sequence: TGTGCCAGCAGCCGCACTAGCGGGAGTGCCGGGGAGCTGTTTTTT. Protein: CASSRTSGSAGELFF.

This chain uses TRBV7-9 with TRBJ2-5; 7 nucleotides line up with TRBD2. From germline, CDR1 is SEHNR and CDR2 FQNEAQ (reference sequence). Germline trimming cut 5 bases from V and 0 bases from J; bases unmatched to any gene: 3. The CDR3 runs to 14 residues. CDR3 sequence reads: CASSRGEYQETQYF. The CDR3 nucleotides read TGTGCCAGCAGCCGGGGGGAGTACCAAGAGACCCAGTACTTC.

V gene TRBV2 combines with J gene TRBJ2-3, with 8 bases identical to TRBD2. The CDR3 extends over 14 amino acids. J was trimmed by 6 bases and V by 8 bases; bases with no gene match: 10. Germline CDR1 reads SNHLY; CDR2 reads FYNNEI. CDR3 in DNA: TGTGCCAGCGGAGGCGGGGGGAGCAGGGATACGCAGTATTTT. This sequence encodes CASGGGGSRDTQYF.

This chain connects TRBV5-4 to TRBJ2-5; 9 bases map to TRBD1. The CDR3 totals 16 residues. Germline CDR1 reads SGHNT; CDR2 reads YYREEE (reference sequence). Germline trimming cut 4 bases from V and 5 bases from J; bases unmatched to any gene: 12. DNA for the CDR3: TGTGCCAGCAGCCGGCCGGGACAGGGTTACGGTGAGACCCAGTACTTC. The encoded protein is CASSRPGQGYGETQYF.